This TCR beta chain was documented in a study of Graves' ophthalmopathy and Graves' hyperthyroidism. On this clonotype itself: Its antigen is not identified.

Germline loops: CDR1 MNHEY, CDR2 SVGAGI. The CDR3 sequence is 14 residues long. V lost 1 base to trimming and J lost 4 bases, with 10 bases between them. Study conclusions and caveats: With about 88% sensitivity and less than 83% specificity, a 13-signature model separated ophthalmopathy from stable hyperthyroidism. In blood appeared most of the expanded thyroid clonotypes whose frequency exceeded 0.001.

The TCR beta CDR3 regions underwent amplification from RNA transcripts. The first round was an RT-PCR with HTBI primers, and the second round was a multiplex PCR. TCRdb redid the calling of the multiplex PCR reads with MiXCR, one entry per CDR3 protein. The sample comprises hundreds of thousands of distinct CDR3 sequences, 20% to 25% of which are singletons, and more than 5.5% rests with the top ten. The authors enrolled newly diagnosed hyperthyroidism patients aged 18 to 65 with under 2 months' duration. Ineligible for inclusion were patients with other autoimmune diseases, uncontrolled infections, pregnancy or lactation.

This chain links TRBV6-5 with TRBJ1-2, with D possibly being TRBD1 (5 bases). The sequence derives from a woman aged 18-29 years with stable Graves' hyperthyroidism. Some clones in this sample may be carry-over from other donors' samples. Material for sequencing was peripheral blood. The CDR3 loop reads CASSYYGTVYGYTF. DNA of the CDR3: TGTGCCAGCAGTTACTACGGGACGGTCTATGGCTACACCTTC.